Following are 7 T cell receptor beta chains from one sample sequenced in a study of shared clonotypes between healthy human individuals. Libraries were prepared by immunoSEQ multiplex PCR; TCRdb keeps only in-frame clonotypes and omits some of them. The table lists about 2 million clones, 85% to 95% of them singletons, with more than 0.1% in the top ten. Sample: naive CD4+ T cells sorted from blood. The subset: CD45RA+ positively selected. All receptors derive from a man between 18 and 35 years old in good health.

V gene TRBV9 combines with J gene TRBJ2-3; D not certain. The CDR3 extends over 20 amino acids. With 4 bases removed from V and 1 base from J, the gap between germline ends came to 28 bases. In germline, CDR1 is SGDLS, CDR2 YYNGEE. The CDR3 nucleotides read TGTGCCAGCAGCTCTCTTTTGATAGCAGCGTCCCTTGGGGGCACAGATACGCAGTATTTT. The encoded protein is CASSSLLIAASLGGTDTQYF.

This chain joins TRBV4-3 and TRBJ2-5; D is unresolved. The CDR3 is made up of 13 amino acids. The germline V gene has CDR1 LGHNA and CDR2 YSLEER. Trimming pared 2 bases from V and 5 bases from J, leaving 9 bases between. The CDR3 DNA sequence: TGCGCCAGCAGCCAACTACTCCAGGAGACCCAGTACTTC. Translation: CASSQLLQETQYF.

Note on this clone: Other DNA variants within this sample encode the same CDR3. The rearrangement joins TRBV5-1 to TRBJ2-1; D not certain. This CDR3 is 15 amino acids long. The germline gives CDR1 SGHRS, CDR2 YFSETQ. The V gene lost 0 bases and the J gene lost 4 bases, with 11 bases spanning the gap. CDR3: CASSLAVGPYNEQFF. CDR3 nucleotides: TGCGCCAGCAGCTTGGCAGTTGGGCCTTACAATGAGCAGTTCTTC. The complete variable domain, with remaining parts taken from reference TRBV5-1 and TRBJ2-1, reads KAGVTQTPRYLIKTRGQQVTLSCSPISGHRSVSWYQQTPGQGLQFLFEYFSETQRNKGNFPGRFSGRQFSNSRSEMNVSTLELGDSALYLCASSLAVGPYNEQFFGPGTRLTVL.

This clone was observed a single time. This chain joins TRBV7-2 and TRBJ2-4; 11 bases are a match to TRBD2. Germline loops: CDR1 SGHTA, CDR2 FQGNSA. The CDR3 has 14 residues. After removal of 2 bases from V and 6 bases from J, the junction contained 0 bases not matched to a gene. CDR3 sequence: CASSLTSGGNIQYF. The CDR3 DNA reads TGTGCCAGCAGCTTAACTAGCGGGGGAAACATTCAGTACTTC.

The rearrangement uses TRBV6-5 and TRBJ1-1; 9 bases map to TRBD1. With V trimmed by 0 bases and J by 7 bases, 0 bases remained unmatched. The CDR3 contains 13 residues. CDR1 is MNHEY, CDR2 SVGAGI, per germline. CDR3 sequence reads: CASSYSDRGEAFF. CDR3 nucleotides: TGTGCCAGCAGTTACTCGGACAGGGGTGAAGCTTTCTTT.

The chain recombines TRBV4-3 with TRBJ2-3; D call uncertain. V shed 0 bases and J shed 4 bases, with 5 bases lying between them. Germline CDR1 and CDR2: LGHNA and YSLEER. The CDR3 spans 13 residues. The CDR3 DNA reads as TGCGCCAGCAGCCAAGAGAAGGCAGATACGCAGTATTTT. This gives the protein CASSQEKADTQYF.

The J gene is TRBJ1-5, the V gene TRBV6-1, with 7 nucleotides matching TRBD1. V lost 9 bases and J lost 0; bases outside the gene matches: 8. Germline V gives CDR1 MNHNS, CDR2 SASEGT. There are 15 residues in the CDR3. The CDR3 reads CASTRGQDSNQPQHF. The CDR3 nucleotides are TGTGCCAGTACAAGGGGGCAGGATAGCAATCAGCCCCAGCATTTT.